The clone carrying this TCR beta chain has only a few counts. The antigen is undetermined. Amplification yielded TCR beta CDR3 regions, with RNA transcripts as the source. In the first-round RT-PCR of the TCR CDR3, the HTBI primer set was used. TCRdb reprocessed the multiplex PCR reads via MiXCR and lists one record per CDR3 protein. The sample consists of over 250,000 distinct CDR3 sequences, about 20% of them appearing once. V was pared by 5 bases and J by 3 bases, with 11 bases between. The CDR3 is 12 amino acids. The germline V gene encodes CDR1 DFQATT and CDR2 SNEGSKA (reference sequence). It was uncontrolled infection, other autoimmune disease, pregnancy or lactation that excluded patients. The data are from a study of T cells in Graves' hyperthyroidism and ophthalmopathy. Overall study findings and caveats: Clonotypes that were expanded in thyroid above 0.001 mostly appeared in blood too.

Sequenced sample: blood. The chain uses TRBV20-1 and TRBJ2-7, with D possibly matching TRBD1 (6 bases). This clonotype originated in a young man with Graves' ophthalmopathy. DNA of the CDR3: TGCAGTGCTCTCGGACAGAACTACGAGCAGTACTTC. Translated: CSALGQNYEQYF.